What follows are 10 T cell receptor beta chains derived from one specimen sequenced in a study of T cells in Graves' hyperthyroidism and ophthalmopathy. RNA transcripts provided the source from which TCR beta CDR3 regions were amplified. First-round RT-PCR targeting the TCR CDR3 was performed with the HTBI primer set. TCRdb independently ran MiXCR on the multiplex PCR reads; one entry per CDR3 protein. Of around 420,000 distinct CDR3 sequences in the sample, about an eighth were seen once. The specimen was blood. The receptors derive from a woman aged 18-35 years with Graves' hyperthyroidism.

This clonotype was found many times. This chain connects TRBV2 to TRBJ2-4; weak D call: TRBD2 (5 bases). V gave up 5 bases and J gave up 0 bases, with 11 bases separating them. The CDR3 loop spans 15 amino acids. The germline V gene has CDR1 SNHLY and CDR2 FYNNEI. The CDR3 loop is CASSRGALAKNIQYF. The DNA of the CDR3 is TGTGCCAGCAGTCGGGGAGCTTTAGCCAAAAACATTCAGTACTTC.

This clonotype was seen at least ten times. The chain carries TRBV11-2 and TRBJ1-2, with D perhaps TRBD1 (6 bases). This CDR3 is built from 15 residues. The germline V and J ends were trimmed by 0 bases and 4 bases, with 12 bases remaining between them. The germline V gene has CDR1 SGHAT and CDR2 FQNNGV. The CDR3 coding sequence is TGTGCCAGCAGCTTAGATAGGGGACACTTCTATGGCTACACCTTC. Amino acids: CASSLDRGHFYGYTF.

Notes on this clonotype: Possible read error: a much larger clone is one base away. This sequence joins TRBV6-1 and TRBJ2-7; D assignment may be TRBD1 or TRBD2 (5 bases each). The CDR3 consists of 13 residues. CDR1 is MNHNS and CDR2 is SASEGT in the germline V gene. CDR3 protein: CASSSRDVPERYF. The CDR3 DNA sequence: TGTGCCAGCTCTTCCCGGGACGTCCCCGAGCGGTACTTC.

J is TRBJ2-2 and V is TRBV4-2, with unresolved D. The V end was cut by 4 bases, the J end by 1 base, with 13 bases between. The CDR3 length is 16 residues. In germline, CDR1 is LGHNA, CDR2 YNFKEQ. In DNA form, the CDR3 reads TGTGCCAGCAGCCGGGTCACAGCGATGAACACCGGGGAGCTGTTTTTT. Amino acids: CASSRVTAMNTGELFF.

This clonotype was detected ten times or more. The chain joins TRBV29-1 to TRBJ1-2, with D unclear. The CDR3 totals 11 residues. CDR1 and CDR2 (germline): SQVTM, ANQGSEA. Trimming pared 6 bases from V and 7 bases from J, leaving 12 bases between. CDR3 amino acids: CSVQVQSGYTF. The CDR3 nucleotides are TGCAGCGTCCAAGTGCAGTCTGGCTACACCTTC.

The chain combines TRBV20-1 with TRBJ2-7, with TRBD1 identical over 10 bases. This CDR3 region has 15 residues. Trimming took 3 bases from V and 5 from J; bases not matched to a gene: 10. Germline V gene sequence: CDR1 DFQATT, CDR2 SNEGSKA (reference sequence). The CDR3 region has the DNA TGCAGTGCTAGGACGACAGGGGGCGCTGGGAACGAGCAGTACTTC. Amino acids: CSARTTGGAGNEQYF.

The chain links TRBV4-1 to TRBJ2-5; no firm D call. This CDR3 is 15 amino acids long. Germline loops: CDR1 MGHRA, CDR2 YSYEKL. Trimming removed 0 bases at V and 5 bases at J, with 13 bases between. CDR3 sequence (DNA): TGCGCCAGCAGCCAAGATCAAAGGAGAGCCGAGACCCAGTACTTC. It is translated as CASSQDQRRAETQYF.

V and J are TRBV25-1 and TRBJ1-2; no clear D. Germline CDR1 reads MGHDK; CDR2 reads SYGVNS. The CDR3 extends over 12 amino acids. V lost 2 bases and J lost 5, with 6 bases in between. The CDR3 DNA is TGTGCCAGCAGTGAAGGCCTTTATGGCTACACCTTC. Translation: CASSEGLYGYTF.

This clonotype was observed at least ten times. The V gene is TRBV20-1, the J gene TRBJ2-5, with D tentatively TRBD2 (6 bases). Between the trimmed V and J ends, which lost 4 bases and 4 bases, there was a span of 13 bases. CDR3 length equals 13 residues. CDR1 DFQATT and CDR2 SNEGSKA come from the germline V gene (reference sequence). The CDR3 nucleotides are TGCAGTGCTATCGGACTAACGGGAGAGACCCAGTACTTC. This codes for CSAIGLTGETQYF.

This clonotype was seen a handful of times. The rearrangement uses TRBV11-2 and TRBJ2-3, with a weak D call TRBD2 (6 bases). Trimming took off 6 bases at V and 7 bases at J, with 14 bases between the two ends. CDR3 length: 13 residues. Germline V gene lookup returns CDR1 SGHAT and CDR2 FQNNGV. CDR3: CASSQLGGNTQYF. CDR3 coding DNA: TGTGCCAGCAGTCAGTTGGGGGGAAATACGCAGTATTTT.